The T cell receptor beta chain described here comes from a study of blood T cell repertoires in COVID-19 (dated by TCRdb to about 2020). Turning to the overall study: The collaborator samples originated in the United States, Italy and Spain and spanned the acute and convalescent phases of COVID-19. The repertoires were released in a freely available public database meant as a resource for research on the immune response to SARS-CoV-2. The dataset comprised deeply sampled blood TCRbeta repertoires from subjects exposed to, actively infected with, or recovered from COVID-19. The prospective study material was composed of cDNA or gDNA derived from T cells, B-cell-depleted T cells, or PBMCs. Sample metadata almost always included a de-identified subject ID, COVID-19 status, age in years and sex. The samples were drawn from the first 160 participants of the ongoing ImmuneRACE study and from 1,200 or so subjects provided by 6 global collaborators. Where available, HLA class I and class II types were obtained from metadata supplied by the sample provider rather than from assay-based typing.

A word on this clone: Its binding antigen is unknown. Base qualities are not at hand, and no much larger clone is one base apart.

Enrolling through a virtual design, the prospective study's participants ranged in age from roughly 18 to 95 years and lived across around 25 United States geographic areas. In the prospective study, cohorts were assigned on the basis of participant-reported clinical history obtained from a screening survey and a study questionnaire. ImmuneRACE Cohort 3 recovered participants were defined by two consecutive negative NP/OP PCR tests, healthcare professional clearance, or symptom resolution. Each participant in the prospective study had whole blood, serum and a nasopharyngeal or oropharyngeal swab collected by mobile phlebotomists. Participants in the prospective study had the option to provide additional blood draws and questionnaires over a 2-month period. Prospective study blood samples were shipped either frozen or at room temperature before DNA extraction. Inclusive of the bounding cysteine and phenylalanine, the CDR3 is 14 residues long. The kept DNA is CDR3 alone, 42 bases in frame from the first base. CDR1 and CDR2, looked up from the germline V gene, are KGHSH and LQKENI. Compared with germline, V lacks 4 bases and J lacks 3 bases; bases without a gene match: 6.

The immunoSEQ Assay, a bias-controlled multiplex PCR, was used to amplify TCRbeta CDR3 regions from genomic DNA. The published analysis was carried out like this. Nucleated cell counts per sample were estimated from amplification of reference gene primers within the assay. To quantify the absolute abundance of each unique TCRbeta CDR3 rearrangement, sequence reads were collapsed and filtered. For each sample, productive Simpson clonality was calculated as the square root of Simpson's diversity index across productive rearrangements. In TCRdb, the immuneACCESS table is reduced to in-frame sequences with V and J assigned. These tables do not hold every clone; where another copy was compared, an unresolved V gene accounts for under half, and the others remain unexplained. That table gives V, J and clone size, and the DNA gave D and trimming. In this sample the table shows roughly 160,000 clones, approximately 80% of which occur a single time. The top ten clonotypes cover about 12% of the sample.

What the work shows at the level of the full study, not this receptor alone: The quantity of clinical and demographic metadata differed by source and by participant and was supplied without curation.

Sequenced input: PBMCs or T cells enriched from blood (not recorded which). The source of this sequence is a man aged 50 or older who had recovered from COVID-19. Rearrangement joined TRBV18 to TRBJ2-7; 7 bases in the middle match TRBD1. The DNA sequence is given as TGTGCCAGCTCACACGGGACAGTTAGCTACGAGCAGTACTTC. The resulting protein is CASSHGTVSYEQYF. Beyond the CDR3, the reference TRBV18 and TRBJ2-7 genes provide the residues; the full variable domain reads: NAGVMQNPRHLVRRRGQEARLRCSPMKGHSHVYWYRQLPEEGLKFMVYLQKENIIDESGMPKERFSAEFPKEGPSILRIQQVVRGDSAAYFCASSHGTVSYEQYFGPGTRLTVT.